The present T cell receptor (beta chain) was sequenced within a study of glioma-infiltrating T cells. Study overall: Target coverage was about 4- to 11-fold for about a million blood T cells.

Amplification of TCR alpha and beta CDR3 regions from RNA used iRepertoire nested multiplex PCR. TCRdb processed the multiplex PCR reads anew with MiXCR; each CDR3 protein has one entry. The sample gives around 350,000 distinct CDR3 sequences, 41% of which show up once; approximately 12% is in the top ten. Points on this clonotype: Its specificity is unknown. This may come from a read error, since a much larger clone is one base off.

General observations from the study: Non-neoplastic patients had below-expected tissue-blood divergence, while all gliomas exceeded expectation. CDR3 overlap between tissue and blood was very small.

Trimming left V 4 bases short and J 3 bases short, with 13 bases between. CDR3 length equals 13 residues. Germline V gives CDR1 DFQATT, CDR2 SNEGSKA (reference sequence). The sequenced sample was glioma tissue, nonneoplastic brain tissue, or PBMCs (not recorded which). The rearrangement links TRBV20-1 to TRBJ2-7, with D maybe TRBD1 (6 bases). The receptor was derived from a human donor with low-grade glioma or glioblastoma, undergoing nonglioma brain surgery, or in good health (not recorded which). Here the CDR3 reads CSAIQGHYYEQYF. CDR3 nucleotide sequence: TGCAGTGCTATTCAGGGACACTACTACGAGCAGTACTTC.